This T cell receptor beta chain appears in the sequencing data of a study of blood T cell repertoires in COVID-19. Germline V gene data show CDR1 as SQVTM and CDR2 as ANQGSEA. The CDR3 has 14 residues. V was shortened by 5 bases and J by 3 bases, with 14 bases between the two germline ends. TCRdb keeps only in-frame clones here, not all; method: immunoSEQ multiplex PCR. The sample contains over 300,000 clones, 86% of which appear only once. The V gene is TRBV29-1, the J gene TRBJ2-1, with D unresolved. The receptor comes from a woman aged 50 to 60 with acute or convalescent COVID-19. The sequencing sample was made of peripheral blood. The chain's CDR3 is CSVSTVSNYNEQFF. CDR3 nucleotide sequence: TGCAGCGTTTCAACGGTGAGCAACTACAATGAGCAGTTCTTC.